Following are 20 T cell receptor beta chains from one sample sequenced in a study of CD8 T cells in ankylosing spondylitis. Using its own MiXCR run on the 5' RACE reads, TCRdb lists one record per CDR3 protein. The sample consists of roughly 230,000 distinct CDR3 sequences, roughly 8% of them appearing once. Material for sequencing was blood, either unsorted or a sorted T cell fraction (not recorded which). The receptor set was obtained from a female donor with ankylosing spondylitis or in good health (not recorded which).

This clonotype was counted ten times or more. This sequence joins TRBV20-1 and TRBJ2-7; D ambiguous. This CDR3 contains 12 residues. Germline V gives CDR1 DFQATT, CDR2 SNEGSKA (reference sequence). The CDR3 coding sequence is TGCAGCTTGAGCAACCCCGACTACGAGCAGTACTTC. Residues: CSLSNPDYEQYF.

This clonotype was detected many times. The CDR3 sequence: CASSSPGPKQYF. The CDR3 DNA reads TGTGCCAGCAGTTCTCCCGGGCCTAAGCAGTACTTC. The chain employs TRBV12-3 or TRBV12-4 and TRBJ2-7; the D is unclear. CDR3 length: 12 residues. V gave up 4 bases and J gave up 8 bases, with 12 bases separating them.

The V and J genes are TRBV7-2 and TRBJ2-5; D is uncertain. The germline V gene has CDR1 SGHTA and CDR2 FQGNSA. Between the trimmed V and J ends, which lost 7 bases and 4 bases, there was a span of 13 bases. The CDR3 consists of 13 residues. CDR3: CASNTLARETQYF. CDR3 bases: TGTGCCAGCAACACGTTGGCCCGAGAGACCCAGTACTTC.

This clonotype was recorded only once. This sequence may be a read error, since a much larger clone differs from it by one base. V and J are TRBV7-3 and TRBJ2-3; weak D call: TRBD1 (6 bases). The CDR3 is made up of 14 amino acids. Per the germline V gene, CDR1 is SGHTA and CDR2 is FQGTGA. DNA for the CDR3: TGTACCAGCAGCTTTCAGGGACACACAGATACGCAGTATTTT. It yields the protein CTSSFQGHTDTQYF.

With respect to this clonotype: Since a much larger clone is just one base distant, this may be a read error. This CDR3 is missing its conserved last phenylalanine or tryptophan, likely due to a read error. This rearrangement joins TRBV18 to TRBJ1-2, with no clear D. V gave up 0 bases and J gave up 4 bases, with 21 bases separating them. Germline CDR1 reads KGHSH; CDR2 reads LQKENI. The CDR3 covers 18 residues. The CDR3 loop is CASSPPKIRRSSGYGYTL. Here the CDR3 DNA reads TGTGCCAGCTCACCACCGAAGATCAGGCGATCCTCTGGCTATGGCTACACCTTA.

This clonotype was counted only a few times. The CDR3 loop is CASSLRGRSSYEQYF. In DNA form, the CDR3 reads TGTGCCAGCAGCCTGCGGGGCAGGAGCTCCTACGAGCAGTACTTC. The chain employs TRBV28 and TRBJ2-7; tentatively, D is TRBD2 (6 bases). Between the trimmed V and J ends, which lost 6 bases and 0 bases, there was a span of 15 bases. Germline V gene lookup returns CDR1 MDHEN and CDR2 SYDVKM. The CDR3 length is 15 residues.

This clonotype has at least ten counts. The chain carries TRBV4-3 and TRBJ1-1, with D unclear. The CDR3 is 16 amino acids. The V and J ends lost 0 bases and 0 bases respectively, with 11 bases between them. CDR1 and CDR2 from the germline V gene are LGHNA and YSLEER. This CDR3 is CASSQDPNAMNTEAFF. As DNA, the CDR3 is TGCGCCAGCAGCCAAGATCCAAACGCCATGAACACTGAAGCTTTCTTT.

This clonotype was counted ten times or more. V and J are TRBV20-1 and TRBJ2-7; maybe TRBD1 (5 bases). Trimming stripped 3 bases from V and 2 bases from J, with 11 bases between. Per the germline V gene, CDR1 is DFQATT and CDR2 is SNEGSKA (reference sequence). The CDR3 has 13 amino acids. The CDR3 protein is CSASSQAAYEQYF. The CDR3 nucleotides read TGCAGTGCTAGTTCACAGGCCGCCTACGAGCAGTACTTC.

Ten or more counts support this clonotype. The chain has TRBV12-3 or TRBV12-4 and TRBJ2-3; maybe TRBD2 (5 bases). V gave up 8 bases and J gave up 1 base, with 19 bases separating them. The CDR3 totals 16 residues. The chain's CDR3 is CASGPEDTTGTDTQYF. For the CDR3, the DNA is TGTGCCAGCGGCCCGGAGGATACCACGGGCACAGATACGCAGTATTTT.

The rearrangement links TRBV12-3 or TRBV12-4 to TRBJ2-7; D could derive from TRBD1 or TRBD2 (5 bases each). The CDR3 covers 14 residues. The V end lost 6 bases, the J end lost 3 bases, and 15 bases lay between the germline ends. CDR3 DNA: TGTGCCAGCAGCTGGACCCGGGACGTCTACGAGCAGTACTTC. Protein sequence: CASSWTRDVYEQYF.

This clonotype occurred many times. The rearrangement links TRBV27 to TRBJ1-5; possible D gene TRBD1, 5 bases. Trimming shortened V by 8 bases and J by 2 bases, and 13 bases separated the two germline ends. The V gene's germline CDR1 is MNHEY and CDR2 SMNVEV (reference sequence). CDR3 length equals 14 residues. This CDR3 is CASGGRDGNQPQHF. The CDR3 bases are TGTGCCAGCGGGGGGAGGGATGGCAATCAGCCCCAGCATTTT.

This clonotype was detected many times. V usage is TRBV7-3 and J usage is TRBJ1-1; D unclear. Trimming removed 5 bases from V and 4 bases from J, with 11 bases in between. CDR1 SGHTA and CDR2 FQGTGA come from the germline V gene. This CDR3 is 13 amino acids long. The CDR3: CASSQDPSTEAFF. The CDR3 DNA sequence: TGTGCCAGCAGCCAGGACCCCTCCACTGAAGCTTTCTTT. The full variable domain, rest sourced from reference TRBV7-3 and TRBJ1-1, is GAGVSQTPSNKVTEKGKYVELRCDPISGHTALYWYRQSLGQGPEFLIYFQGTGAADDSGLPNDRFFAVRPEGSVSTLKIQRTERGDSAVYLCASSQDPSTEAFFGQGTRLTVV.

The rearrangement links TRBV3-1 to TRBJ2-7, with 7 bases lining up with TRBD2. The CDR3 is 16 residues long. Germline V gives CDR1 LGHDT, CDR2 YNNKEL (reference sequence). Trimming removed 5 bases from V and 0 bases from J; junction bases left unmatched: 10. The CDR3 region is CASSITGTTSSYEQYF. The DNA for the CDR3 is TGTGCCAGCAGCATAACCGGGACTACAAGCTCCTACGAGCAGTACTTC.

This clonotype was counted many times. The chain has TRBV4-1 and TRBJ2-1; 10 nucleotides agree with TRBD2. The V gene's germline CDR1 is MGHRA and CDR2 YSYEKL. The CDR3 contains 17 residues. V lost 0 bases, J lost 7 bases, and 9 bases stayed unmatched. CDR3 residues: CASSQEGLAGVMNEQFF. The DNA for the CDR3 is TGCGCCAGCAGCCAAGAGGGGCTAGCGGGAGTAATGAATGAGCAGTTCTTC.

The chain joins TRBV11-2 to TRBJ2-5; perhaps TRBD2 as D (6 bases). V dropped 4 bases and J dropped 2 bases, with 14 bases sitting between them. CDR3 length equals 15 residues. Germline assignment: CDR1 SGHAT and CDR2 FQNNGV. CDR3 protein: CASSYRRDLQETQYF. In DNA form, the CDR3 reads TGTGCCAGCAGCTACCGGAGGGATCTACAAGAGACCCAGTACTTC.

This clonotype showed up many times. The V call is TRBV20-1, the J call TRBJ2-5, with no clear D. Germline CDR1 DFQATT, CDR2 SNEGSKA (reference sequence). CDR3 size: 13 residues. The ends were cut back, 6 bases at V and 5 bases at J, with 16 bases in the middle. The CDR3 DNA reads as TGCAGTGCAGCGTCGGTGACCAGCGAGACCCAGTACTTC. Its protein product is CSAASVTSETQYF.

This clonotype was seen repeatedly, ten times or more. The J gene is TRBJ2-2, the V gene TRBV4-3, with 7 nucleotides matching TRBD1. CDR3 length: 15 amino acids. Germline V lookup: CDR1 LGHNA, CDR2 YSLEER. The V segment lost 3 bases and the J segment 8 bases; nucleotides outside the gene matches: 9. In nucleotides, the CDR3 is TGCGCCAGCAGCCAGCGAGGGGACAGCCGAGGGGAGCTGTTTTTT. Translation: CASSQRGDSRGELFF.

At least ten counts were recorded for this clonotype. The chain recombines TRBV28 with TRBJ1-5; 7 bases match TRBD1. The germline gives CDR1 MDHEN, CDR2 SYDVKM. J lost 2 bases, V lost 8 bases, and 3 bases had no gene match. The CDR3 is made up of 13 amino acids. CDR3 in amino acids: CASHQGGNQPQHF. CDR3 DNA: TGTGCCAGCCATCAGGGGGGCAATCAGCCCCAGCATTTT.

This clonotype was detected ten times or more. V is TRBV7-2 and J is TRBJ2-7, with a weak D call TRBD2 (6 bases). Germline CDR1 reads SGHTA; CDR2 reads FQGNSA. This CDR3 region has 15 residues. The V end was cut by 5 bases, the J end by 1 base, with 15 bases between. The CDR3 reads CASSPAGTVSYEQYF. The CDR3 DNA reads TGTGCCAGCAGCCCAGCGGGTACGGTTTCCTACGAGCAGTACTTC.

CDR3 sequence: CASSLQGVGPTETQYF. CDR3 nucleotides: TGTGCCAGCAGCTTACAGGGGGTTGGTCCTACAGAGACCCAGTACTTC. V usage is TRBV5-6 and J usage is TRBJ2-5; the match to TRBD1 covers 8 bases. The CDR3 sequence is 16 residues long. The ends lost 2 bases at V and 4 bases at J; junction bases unmatched: 10. From germline, CDR1 is SGHDT and CDR2 YYEEEE. Combining the CDR3 with reference TRBV5-6 and TRBJ2-5 gives the whole variable domain DAGVTQSPTHLIKTRGQQVTLRCSPKSGHDTVSWYQQALGQGPQFIFQYYEEEERQRGNFPDRFSGHQFPNYSSELNVNALLLGDSALYLCASSLQGVGPTETQYFGPGTRLLVL.